Listed here are 10 T cell receptor beta chains from one sample, sequenced in a study of cytomegalovirus exposure and HLA in healthy donors (dated by TCRdb to 2016 to 2017). Library generation was performed with the immunoSEQ multiplex PCR assay. A mixture of 60 forward primers for TCR Vbeta segments and 13 reverse primers for TCR Jbeta segments was used in the multiplex PCR. TCRdb provides this immuneACCESS table in a form limited to in-frame rearrangements. Some clones are lacking; in checked studies, under half of them reflect an unresolved V gene, and why the rest are absent is not known. The sample profile shows over 95,000 clones; around 68% of them were found once. 4% to 5% of the sample lies in the top ten. The sample was PBMCs. Receptors were obtained from a woman in her 40s in good health and CMV-seropositive.

This clone was counted between two and nine times. V and J are TRBV25-1 and TRBJ1-1; possible D gene TRBD1, 6 bases. This CDR3 has 12 residues. The germline CDR1 and CDR2 sequences are MGHDK and SYGVNS. Between the trimmed V and J ends, which lost 8 bases and 6 bases, there was a span of 13 bases. This CDR3 is CASGTGTSEAFF. The CDR3, as DNA: TGTGCCAGCGGGACCGGGACATCTGAAGCTTTCTTT.

A few counts support this clone. The V and J genes are TRBV7-2 and TRBJ2-7; 7 nucleotides line up with TRBD2. The J segment lost 2 bases and the V segment lost 1 base, leaving 8 bases of the junction unmatched. The CDR3 totals 16 residues. From germline, CDR1 is SGHTA and CDR2 FQGNSA. The CDR3 protein is CASSLEPSGAAYEQYF. CDR3 DNA sequence: TGTGCCAGCAGCTTAGAACCCAGCGGGGCAGCCTACGAGCAGTACTTC. Full variable domain (outside the CDR3, taken from reference TRBV7-2 and TRBJ2-7): GAGVSQSPSNKVTEKGKDVELRCDPISGHTALYWYRQSLGQGLEFLIYFQGNSAPDKSGLPSDRFSAERTGGSVSTLTIQRTQQEDSAVYLCASSLEPSGAAYEQYFGPGTRLTVT.

The sample holds a few counts of this clone. This chain connects TRBV4-1 to TRBJ2-5; perhaps TRBD1 as D (6 bases). The CDR3 spans 15 residues. V lost 4 bases and J lost 2, with 14 bases in between. The V gene's germline CDR1 is MGHRA and CDR2 YSYEKL. The CDR3 region has the DNA TGCGCCAGCAGCCCCCAGGGGATTCGGCAAGAGACCCAGTACTTC. The encoded protein is CASSPQGIRQETQYF.

The CDR3 DNA is TGTGCCAGTAGTATAGGCAGTCACTATGGCTACACCTTC. Translated: CASSIGSHYGYTF. V and J are TRBV19 and TRBJ1-2; D call uncertain. From germline, CDR1 is LNHDA and CDR2 SQIVND (reference sequence). Between the trimmed V and J ends, which lost 1 base and 3 bases, there was a span of 6 bases. The CDR3 runs 13 residues.

This clone came up once. V gene TRBV12-5 combines with J gene TRBJ2-1, with 9 nucleotides matching TRBD1. The CDR3 runs to 15 residues. The germline gives CDR1 LGHNT, CDR2 FRNRAP. V lost 5 bases and J lost 7; bases outside the gene matches: 9. In nucleotides, the CDR3 is TGTGCTAGTGGTGTTGGGACAGGGTCTTGGAATGAGCAGTTCTTC. This gives the protein CASGVGTGSWNEQFF.

The table lists this clone with a few counts. The V and J genes are TRBV9 and TRBJ2-3, with 14 nucleotides matching TRBD2. CDR3 size: 16 residues. V lost 4 bases, J lost 3 bases, and 4 bases stayed unmatched. Germline CDR1 SGDLS, CDR2 YYNGEE. The CDR3 nucleotides are TGTGCCAGCAGCCCCAGGACTAGCGGGAGGACAGATACGCAGTATTTT. The encoded protein is CASSPRTSGRTDTQYF.

The chain joins TRBV6-5 to TRBJ2-3; no clear D. The CDR3 runs to 12 residues. The V end lost 7 bases, the J end lost 5 bases, and 10 bases lay between the germline ends. CDR1 MNHEY and CDR2 SVGAGI come from the germline V gene. CDR3 sequence (DNA): TGTGCCAGCACTGGCCGAAGAGATACGCAGTATTTT. Its protein is CASTGRRDTQYF.

The genes are TRBV7-8 and TRBJ2-3, with a weak D call TRBD2 (6 bases). Germline lookup yields CDR1 SGHVS and CDR2 FQNEAQ. Trimming removed 1 base at V and 1 base at J, with 12 bases between. The CDR3 runs to 16 residues. DNA for the CDR3: TGTGCCAGCAGCTTAGTTCCGGGGGAGGGCACAGATACGCAGTATTTT. It translates to CASSLVPGEGTDTQYF.

This clone was observed a handful of times. The chain has TRBV18 and TRBJ2-5; D ambiguous. The assigned J gene may be wrong: the sequence end matches TRBJ2-7 better. The CDR3 has 14 amino acids. The V gene's germline CDR1 is KGHSH and CDR2 LQKENI. The CDR3 here is CASSTRASSYEQYF. The CDR3 DNA follows: TGTGCCAGTTCCACTCGAGCGTCCTCCTACGAGCAGTACTTC.

This chain connects TRBV19 to TRBJ1-2; 7 positions agree with TRBD1. Losses at the gene ends were 5 bases for V and 5 bases for J; bases not matched to a gene: 11. The CDR3 sequence is 15 residues long. The germline V gene encodes CDR1 LNHDA and CDR2 SQIVND (reference sequence). CDR3 bases: TGTGCCAGTAGTCGTCGGGGACAGCCAATTTATGGCTACACCTTC. This sequence encodes CASSRRGQPIYGYTF.